The 23 T cell receptor beta chains reported below all come from one sample, sequenced in a study of blood T cells in healthy people across ages. Next came a second PCR, run for about 6 to 12 cycles, which used a sample-barcoded 5' primer along with a J-beta primer mix. TCRdb independently ran MiXCR on the 5' RACE reads; one entry per CDR3 protein. Here the sample spans about 640,000 distinct CDR3 sequences, about 28% being singletons. The sample was blood. These receptors were obtained from a woman older than 75 in good health.

On this clonotype itself: A much larger clone differs by one base, so this may be a read error. The rearrangement joins TRBV2 to TRBJ2-5; 7 bases map to TRBD2. With V trimmed by 6 bases and J by 11 bases, 12 bases remained unmatched. CDR1 SNHLY and CDR2 FYNNEI come from the germline V gene. The CDR3 consists of 13 residues. The CDR3 DNA is TGTGCCAGCAGGGGGGGGAGCCCTTACGGGCAGTACTTC. This sequence encodes CASRGGSPYGQYF.

The chain combines TRBV2 with TRBJ2-1, with 7 bases lining up with TRBD2. Germline V gene sequence: CDR1 SNHLY, CDR2 FYNNEI. Losses at the gene ends were 6 bases for V and 7 bases for J; bases not matched to a gene: 12. This CDR3 is built from 15 residues. The CDR3 protein is CASRARAGVSNEQFF. Written as DNA, the CDR3 is TGTGCCAGCAGGGCCAGGGCGGGAGTTTCAAATGAGCAGTTCTTC.

This clonotype was recorded at least ten times. The rearrangement joins TRBV3-1 to TRBJ2-4; no reliable D call. There are 13 residues in the CDR3. The V end lost 1 base, the J end lost 7 bases, and 8 bases lay between the germline ends. Germline V lookup: CDR1 LGHDT, CDR2 YNNKEL (reference sequence). Here the CDR3 DNA reads TGTGCCAGCAGCCAAGCAACAGACAACATTCAGTACTTC. Its protein is CASSQATDNIQYF.

A few counts support this clonotype. V gene TRBV12-3 or TRBV12-4 combines with J gene TRBJ1-1; no definite D call. CDR3 length equals 13 residues. V lost 8 bases and J lost 2, with 12 bases in between. The CDR3 sequence: CASYPIINTEAFF. The CDR3 DNA is TGTGCCAGCTACCCGATCATAAACACTGAAGCTTTCTTT.

This rearrangement joins TRBV7-2 to TRBJ2-4, with D maybe TRBD2 (7 bases). Near its end, the DNA agrees better with TRBJ2-5, so the J call may be wrong. This CDR3 is 17 amino acids long. Germline CDR1 and CDR2: SGHTA and FQGNSA. The CDR3 is CASSGGARGHPMGTQYF. The CDR3 nucleotides are TGTGCCAGCAGCGGGGGGGCAAGGGGACACCCTATGGGGACCCAGTACTTC.

In this sample, this clonotype turned up a few times. This chain joins TRBV2 and TRBJ2-7; the match to TRBD2 covers 14 bases. V lost 5 bases and J lost 5; bases outside the gene matches: 8. The CDR3 has 16 residues. CDR1 is SNHLY and CDR2 is FYNNEI in the germline V gene. CDR3 loop: CASSHRPTSGGDEQYF. Written as DNA, the CDR3 is TGTGCCAGCAGTCACCGTCCGACTAGCGGGGGGGACGAGCAGTACTTC.

The J gene is TRBJ1-1, the V gene TRBV30; 7 bases are a match to TRBD1. Germline CDR1 is GTSNPN and CDR2 is SVGIG (reference sequence). With 3 bases clipped from V and 3 bases from J, the junction kept 7 bases outside the gene matches. CDR3 length equals 14 residues. The CDR3 coding sequence is TGTGCCTGGAGCCCTGGGACAGATTACACTGAAGCTTTCTTT. Amino acid sequence: CAWSPGTDYTEAFF.

This clonotype was found a few times. V gene TRBV7-8 combines with J gene TRBJ2-1; D is possibly TRBD2 (6 bases). The DNA end favors TRBJ2-7, so the J call may be wrong. The CDR3 is 18 amino acids. CDR1 and CDR2 from the germline V gene are SGHVS and FQNEAQ. CDR3 nucleotides: TGTGCCAGCAGCCCAAAGGAGAGGGGAGGTCTCCCCTACAATGAGCAGTACTTC. Translating gives CASSPKERGGLPYNEQYF.

As regards this clonotype: A read error may explain this, as a much larger clone is one base away. This chain uses TRBV3-1 with TRBJ2-6, with D tentatively TRBD2 (5 bases). The CDR3 length is 16 residues. From germline, CDR1 is LGHDT and CDR2 YNNKEL (reference sequence). DNA for the CDR3: TGTGCCCGCAGCCAATCGGGCGGGCCTGGGGCCAACGTCCTGACTTTC. It encodes CARSQSGGPGANVLTF.

This clonotype was counted at least ten times. The rearrangement uses TRBV5-1 and TRBJ1-2; 7 bases agree with TRBD1. This CDR3 is 14 amino acids long. In germline, CDR1 is SGHRS, CDR2 YFSETQ. V dropped 5 bases and J dropped 6; count of bases not matched to a gene: 10. The CDR3 DNA reads as TGCGCCAGCAGTGCGGGAGGGGGCGCCGATGGCTACACCTTC. Translation: CASSAGGGADGYTF. The complete variable domain, with remaining parts taken from reference TRBV5-1 and TRBJ1-2, reads KAGVTQTPRYLIKTRGQQVTLSCSPISGHRSVSWYQQTPGQGLQFLFEYFSETQRNKGNFPGRFSGRQFSNSRSEMNVSTLELGDSALYLCASSAGGGADGYTFGSGTRLTVV.

The CDR3 DNA follows: TGTGCCAGCAGTTTCGGACAGAAAGGAGCAGATACGCAGTATTTT. This codes for CASSFGQKGADTQYF. This chain connects TRBV12-3 or TRBV12-4 to TRBJ2-3, with D tentatively TRBD1 (6 bases). This CDR3 is built from 15 residues. With 3 bases removed from V and 4 bases from J, the gap between germline ends came to 14 bases.

There are a few counts of this clonotype. This may be a read error, as it is one base from a much larger clone. The chain combines TRBV5-6 with TRBJ2-1, with D possibly being TRBD2 (6 bases). CDR3 length: 16 amino acids. Looked up from germline, CDR1 is SGHDT and CDR2 is YYEEEE. The CDR3 sequence is CAGSLEAGPTYNEQFF. DNA of the CDR3: TGTGCCGGCAGCTTGGAGGCGGGACCTACCTACAATGAGCAGTTCTTC. Looking up the rest from reference TRBV5-6 and TRBJ2-1 gives the full variable domain: DAGVTQSPTHLIKTRGQQVTLRCSPKSGHDTVSWYQQALGQGPQFIFQYYEEEERQRGNFPDRFSGHQFPNYSSELNVNALLLGDSALYLCAGSLEAGPTYNEQFFGPGTRLTVL.

As for this clonotype: This may come from a read error, since a much larger clone is one base off. This chain links TRBV15 with TRBJ2-4; D perhaps matches TRBD1 (6 bases). The CDR3 extends over 14 amino acids. CDR1 and CDR2 from the germline V gene are LNHNV and YYDKDF (reference sequence). DNA for the CDR3: TGTGTCACCAGCACCCGGGACACAGAAAACATTCAGTACTTC. Translation: CVTSTRDTENIQYF.

The rearrangement joins TRBV4-1 to TRBJ1-5; D remains unclear. Trimming pared 1 base from V and 3 bases from J, leaving 7 bases between. CDR3 length equals 14 residues. Germline CDR1 MGHRA, CDR2 YSYEKL. The CDR3 region is CASSQGQANQPQHF. For the CDR3, the DNA is TGCGCCAGCAGCCAAGGGCAGGCCAATCAGCCCCAGCATTTT.

This clonotype was observed at least ten times. This sequence joins TRBV11-2 and TRBJ2-1; 11 nucleotides agree with TRBD2. J lost 4 bases, V lost 1 base, and 9 bases had no gene match. CDR1 is SGHAT, CDR2 FQNNGV, per germline. The CDR3 is made up of 18 amino acids. This CDR3 reads CASSLVGTSGGSYNEQFF. The CDR3 coding sequence is TGTGCCAGCAGCTTAGTGGGCACTAGCGGGGGAAGTTACAATGAGCAGTTCTTC.

This clonotype was detected a few times. The chain joins TRBV6-1 to TRBJ1-2, with D possibly TRBD1 on 5 matching bases. Germline CDR1 is MNHNS and CDR2 is SASEGT. V lost 5 bases, J lost 5 bases, and 15 bases lay in between. This CDR3 is built from 14 residues. The DNA of the CDR3 is TGTGCCAGCAGTACCGAGGGACCGGCATATGGCTACACCTTC. Amino acid sequence: CASSTEGPAYGYTF.

Concerning this clonotype itself: The junction shows a germline mismatch at one end, possibly a read error. V usage is TRBV4-1 and J usage is TRBJ2-2; 8 bases line up with TRBD2. The CDR3 spans 17 residues. Germline V gene sequence: CDR1 MGHRA, CDR2 YSYEKL. CDR3 loop: CTSSSTSRGARTGELFF. CDR3 nucleotide sequence: TGCACCAGCAGCTCTACTTCGCGGGGGGCGAGGACCGGGGAGCTGTTTTTT.

This clonotype was seen many times. The chain links TRBV7-2 to TRBJ2-3, with D unresolved. Trimming cost V 5 bases and J 2 bases, with 11 bases left between them. From germline, CDR1 is SGHTA and CDR2 FQGNSA. The CDR3 length is 14 residues. In nucleotides, the CDR3 is TGTGCCAGCAGCATAAACACCTACACAGATACGCAGTATTTT. Translation gives CASSINTYTDTQYF.

On this clonotype itself: A much larger clone lies a single base off, so this may be a read error. The CDR3 sequence is CASSEGAGSPRGGYTF. The CDR3 bases are TGCGCCAGCAGCGAAGGAGCAGGGTCCCCCCGTGGGGGCTACACCTTC. The V gene is TRBV5-1, the J gene TRBJ1-2; D perhaps matches TRBD1 (5 bases). Germline-derived CDR1 and CDR2 are SGHRS and YFSETQ. The CDR3 has 16 residues. Trimming took off 4 bases at V and 8 bases at J, with 24 bases between the two ends.

This clonotype came up many times. The rearrangement links TRBV15 to TRBJ1-2; no clear D gene. The CDR3 length is 12 residues. V was clipped by 6 bases and J by 8 bases, with 13 bases between them. The V gene's germline CDR1 is LNHNV and CDR2 YYDKDF (reference sequence). DNA of the CDR3: TGTGCCACCAGACCCTCAAGCGGGGGCTACACCTTC. Protein: CATRPSSGGYTF.

In the case of this clonotype: A much larger clone differs from this one at a single base, so this may be a read error. V is TRBV7-3 and J is TRBJ2-5, with TRBD1 as a possible D gene (6 bases). The CDR3 is made up of 14 amino acids. Trimming pared 2 bases from V and 11 bases from J, leaving 18 bases between. Germline V gives CDR1 SGHTA, CDR2 FQGTGA. CDR3 nucleotide sequence: TGTGCCAGCAGCTTAGGATCAGGGGACGATGAGCAGTACTTC. It is translated as CASSLGSGDDEQYF.

This clonotype was counted a few times. The chain links TRBV7-2 to TRBJ2-1; 11 nucleotides match TRBD2. Unmatched junction bases numbered 2, after V lost 4 bases and J lost 6 bases. This CDR3 has 14 amino acids. From germline, CDR1 is SGHTA and CDR2 FQGNSA. The CDR3 DNA follows: TGTGCCAGCAGCTATAGCGGGGGGGTCAATGAGCAGTTCTTC. It encodes CASSYSGGVNEQFF.

This clonotype was seen at least ten times. The chain combines TRBV7-2 with TRBJ2-3, with D hard to call. This CDR3 has 14 amino acids. Trimming removed 0 bases from V and 5 bases from J, with 9 bases in between. Germline CDR1 SGHTA, CDR2 FQGNSA. DNA of the CDR3: TGTGCCAGCAGCTTAGCGACTTTATTAGATACGCAGTATTTT. This gives the protein CASSLATLLDTQYF.